The clone carrying this T cell receptor beta chain has ten or more counts. Deletions cut 6 bases from V and 8 bases from J, with 16 bases between. The CDR3 consists of 14 residues. Germline V gives CDR1 WNHNN, CDR2 SYGVQD (reference sequence). Amplifying from RNA transcripts, the study obtained TCR beta CDR3 regions. The first round was an RT-PCR with HTBI primers, and the second round was a multiplex PCR. TCRdb itself ran the multiplex PCR reads through MiXCR, one entry per CDR3 protein. The data show over a million distinct CDR3 sequences, roughly 35% seen once. The data originate from a study of Graves' ophthalmopathy and Graves' hyperthyroidism.

The rearrangement joins TRBV10-1 to TRBJ1-4, with unresolved D. The TCR comes from an adult man with Graves' hyperthyroidism. The specimen sequenced was peripheral blood or thyroid tissue (not recorded which). The CDR3 region has the DNA TGCGCCAGCAGCCGAGACAAACCGGGGGAAAAACTGTTTTTT. It codes for CASSRDKPGEKLFF.